The present TCR beta chain was sequenced within a study of shared clonotypes between healthy human individuals. The study's findings and limits: Though the depth was large, rarefaction showed that sorted-subset sequencing was incomplete. Among non-shared clonotypes, generation probabilities were lower than among those shared by all four donors. Naive CD4 clonotype sharing across several donors was about 5.3%.

Details on this clone: Its target is unknown.

CD45RA+ naive and CD45RA-negative memory subsets were separated from CD4+ cells. Profiled with immunoSEQ multiplex PCR; TCRdb holds only in-frame clones, not every one. The table lists about 2.3 million clones, 80% to 95% of them singletons, with 0.39% in the top ten. Trimming removed 4 bases from V and 6 bases from J, with 10 bases in between. The germline V gene has CDR1 SGDLS and CDR2 YYNGEE. The CDR3 consists of 13 residues. Sequenced: naive CD4+ T cells from PBMCs. Described subset: CD45RA+ positively selected. The sequence derives from a man between 18 and 29 years old in good health. Some clones in this sample may be carry-over from other donors' samples. V is TRBV9 and J is TRBJ2-2; D is possibly TRBD2 (6 bases). The CDR3 loop reads CASSPRLAGELFF. CDR3 nucleotides: TGTGCCAGCAGCCCGAGACTAGCCGGGGAGCTGTTTTTT. Full variable domain (missing parts from reference TRBV9 and TRBJ2-2): DSGVTQTPKHLITATGQRVTLRCSPRSGDLSVYWYQQSLDQGLQFLIQYYNGEERAKGNILERFSAQQFPDLHSELNLSSLELGDSALYFCASSPRLAGELFFGEGSRLTVL.